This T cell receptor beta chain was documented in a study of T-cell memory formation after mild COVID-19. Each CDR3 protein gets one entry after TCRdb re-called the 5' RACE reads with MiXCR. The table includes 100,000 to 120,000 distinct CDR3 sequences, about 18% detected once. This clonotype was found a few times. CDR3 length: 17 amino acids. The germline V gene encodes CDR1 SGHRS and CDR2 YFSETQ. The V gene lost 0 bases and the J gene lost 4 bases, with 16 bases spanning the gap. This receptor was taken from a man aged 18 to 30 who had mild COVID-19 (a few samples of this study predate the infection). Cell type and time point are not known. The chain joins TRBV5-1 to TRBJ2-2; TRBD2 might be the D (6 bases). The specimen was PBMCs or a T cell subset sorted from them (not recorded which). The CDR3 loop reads CASSLAGGSGLTGELFF. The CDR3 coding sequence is TGCGCCAGCAGCTTGGCCGGAGGTAGCGGCCTCACCGGGGAGCTGTTTTTT.